This entry lists 17 T cell receptor beta chains sequenced from one sample in a study of blood T cells in healthy people across ages. Primed by a sample-barcoded 5' primer and a J-beta primer mix, a second PCR proceeded for 7 to 11 cycles. One entry per CDR3 protein, called by TCRdb with MiXCR from the 5' RACE reads. The sample contains 650,000 to 800,000 distinct CDR3 sequences, roughly 44% of which appear only once. Sequencing input: blood. All receptors derive from a man aged 55 to 69 in good health.

This clonotype was seen more than once but under ten times. The J gene is TRBJ2-7, the V gene TRBV27, with TRBD1 matching 7 bases. V lost 0 bases and J lost 3; bases outside the gene matches: 5. Per germline, CDR1 MNHEY and CDR2 SMNVEV (reference sequence). The CDR3 has 15 amino acids. The CDR3 coding sequence is TGTGCCAGCAGTTTATCGGGACAGCCAGACTACGAGCAGTACTTC. This codes for CASSLSGQPDYEQYF.

This clonotype was counted only a few times. The genes are TRBV10-3 and TRBJ2-5; TRBD1 matches 7 bases. The junction had 6 bases not matched to a gene; V was cut back by 6 bases and J by 11 bases. Germline V gene data show CDR1 as ENHRY and CDR2 as SYGVKD. The CDR3 contains 11 residues. The CDR3 region is CAISPGGEQYF. The CDR3 DNA reads as TGTGCCATCAGCCCAGGGGGAGAACAGTACTTC.

The chain links TRBV5-5 to TRBJ2-1; 9 bases align to TRBD1. Germline V CDR1 and CDR2: SGHKS, YYEKEE (reference sequence). V was pared by 5 bases and J by 3 bases, with 6 bases of the junction left unmatched. The CDR3 spans 15 residues. CDR3 bases: TGTGCCAGCAGGTCCGGGACAGGGAACTACAATGAGCAGTTCTTC. It translates to CASRSGTGNYNEQFF. The full variable domain, in which reference TRBV5-5 and TRBJ2-1 provide the parts outside the CDR3, is DAGVTQSPTHLIKTRGQQVTLRCSPISGHKSVSWYQQVLGQGPQFIFQYYEKEERGRGNFPDRFSARQFPNYSSELNVNALLLGDSALYLCASRSGTGNYNEQFFGPGTRLTVL.

The chain uses TRBV20-1 and TRBJ2-1; D is unresolved. The J call could be wrong; TRBJ2-7 is a better fit for the DNA end. The V gene's germline CDR1 is DFQATT and CDR2 SNEGSKA (reference sequence). The CDR3 sequence is 11 residues long. The CDR3 DNA reads as TGCAGTGCTAGGGTATGGAATGAGCAGTACTTC. This translates into CSARVWNEQYF.

J is TRBJ2-3 and V is TRBV7-9, with 7 bases matching TRBD2. Germline CDR1 and CDR2: SEHNR and FQNEAQ (reference sequence). CDR3 size: 15 residues. The ends lost 4 bases at V and 1 base at J; junction bases unmatched: 5. CDR3 loop: CASSSLAVGTDTQYF. CDR3 bases: TGTGCCAGCAGCTCCCTAGCGGTGGGCACAGATACGCAGTATTTT.

The CDR3 sequence is CASSQVAGWQETQYF. The CDR3 DNA reads as TGTGCCAGCAGCCAAGTGGCAGGGTGGCAAGAGACCCAGTACTTC. V is TRBV4-2 and J is TRBJ2-5, with a tentative D call TRBD1 (5 bases). Germline loops: CDR1 LGHNA, CDR2 YNFKEQ. Trimming pared 1 base from V and 2 bases from J, leaving 11 bases between. The length of the CDR3 is 15 residues.

This clonotype has more than one count but fewer than ten. This sequence joins TRBV6-1 and TRBJ2-4; possible D gene TRBD2, 6 bases. The DNA end is a closer match to TRBJ2-7, so the J assignment may be wrong. This CDR3 contains 14 residues. CDR1 is MNHNS and CDR2 is SASEGT in the germline V gene. The CDR3 bases are TGTGCCAGCAGGGGACTCGTCACGATCATCGAGCAGTACTTC. Translation: CASRGLVTIIEQYF.

V gene TRBV4-1 combines with J gene TRBJ2-7; the match to TRBD2 covers 9 bases. The ends lost 6 bases at V and 7 bases at J; junction bases unmatched: 16. Germline CDR1 MGHRA, CDR2 YSYEKL. The CDR3 runs to 16 residues. CDR3 sequence: CASRVVGSGGHNEQYF. As DNA, the CDR3 is TGCGCCAGCAGGGTAGTAGGTAGCGGGGGACACAATGAGCAGTACTTC.

This clonotype was picked up a small number of times. One base away lies a much larger clone, so this may be a sequencing read error. V is TRBV5-1 and J is TRBJ2-1; tentatively, D is TRBD2 (6 bases). The end of the DNA is better explained by TRBJ2-7, so the J call may be wrong. Germline loops: CDR1 SGHRS, CDR2 YFSETQ. The CDR3 is 16 amino acids. The CDR3 protein is CASSLEASASYNEQYF. The CDR3 nucleotides are TGCGCCAGCAGCTTGGAGGCTAGCGCCTCCTACAATGAGCAGTACTTC.

This clonotype was seen a few times. The DNA for the CDR3 is TGTGCCAGCAGCCAAGTGTTCTTTCCGGGACAGGGGAGGCACGAGCAGTACTTC. This encodes CASSQVFFPGQGRHEQYF. The chain carries TRBV4-2 and TRBJ2-7, with TRBD1 matching 10 bases. Germline V gene data show CDR1 as LGHNA and CDR2 as YNFKEQ. CDR3 size: 18 residues. V shed 1 base and J 5 bases; nucleotides not matched to a gene: 14.

In its sample, this clonotype was seen a few times. The chain carries TRBV4-3 and TRBJ1-2; D might be TRBD1 (6 bases). V dropped 0 bases and J dropped 4 bases, with 12 bases sitting between them. Germline V lookup: CDR1 LGHNA, CDR2 YSLEER. This CDR3 is built from 15 residues. This chain's CDR3 is CASSQDVAGAYGYTF. Written as DNA, the CDR3 is TGCGCCAGCAGCCAAGATGTAGCAGGGGCCTATGGCTACACCTTC.

The chain recombines TRBV7-6 with TRBJ2-5, with 10 nucleotides matching TRBD2. Losses at the gene ends were 7 bases for V and 13 bases for J; bases not matched to a gene: 12. The CDR3 sequence is 13 residues long. The germline CDR1 and CDR2 sequences are SGHVS and FNYEAQ. CDR3 residues: CASNFTPAGGTYF. The CDR3 DNA reads TGTGCCAGCAACTTTACGCCAGCGGGGGGGACGTACTTC.

This rearrangement joins TRBV20-1 to TRBJ2-5; TRBD2 matches 9 bases. TRBJ2-7 matches the DNA end more closely, so the J call is doubtful. The germline V gene has CDR1 DFQATT and CDR2 SNEGSKA (reference sequence). The CDR3 is 18 amino acids. The DNA for the CDR3 is TGCAGTGCTAGAGATCCTGGGGTCGGTAGCGGGGGAACCTACGAGCAGTACTTC. Its protein product is CSARDPGVGSGGTYEQYF.

In this sample, this clonotype turned up once. The J gene is TRBJ2-7, the V gene TRBV11-2, with 10 bases that match TRBD1. V dropped 2 bases and J dropped 4; count of bases not matched to a gene: 8. In germline, CDR1 is SGHAT, CDR2 FQNNGV. This CDR3 spans 16 amino acids. CDR3 DNA: TGTGCCAGCAGCTTAAAGGGGACAGGGGATTCGTACGAGCAGTACTTC. Amino acid sequence: CASSLKGTGDSYEQYF. The entire variable domain, with the rest obtained from reference TRBV11-2 and TRBJ2-7, is as follows: EAGVAQSPRYKIIEKRQSVAFWCNPISGHATLYWYQQILGQGPKLLIQFQNNGVVDDSQLPKDRFSAERLKGVDSTLKIQPAKLEDSAVYLCASSLKGTGDSYEQYFGPGTRLTVT.

V usage is TRBV20-1 and J usage is TRBJ2-1; 8 bases map to TRBD2. The germline CDR1 and CDR2 sequences are DFQATT and SNEGSKA (reference sequence). J was trimmed by 11 bases and V by 2 bases; bases with no gene match: 2. The length of the CDR3 is 11 residues. The CDR3 sequence: CSARPSGQQFF. CDR3 bases: TGCAGTGCTAGACCTAGCGGGCAGCAGTTCTTC.

The chain is built from TRBV6-6 and TRBJ1-5; a weak D match, TRBD1 (6 bases). The CDR3 is made up of 16 amino acids. Germline values: CDR1 MNHNY, CDR2 SVGAGI (reference sequence). Trimming pared 6 bases from V and 0 bases from J, leaving 15 bases between. In nucleotides, the CDR3 is TGTGCCAGCAGGGACAGACAGGCCTATAGCAATCAGCCCCAGCATTTT. It yields the protein CASRDRQAYSNQPQHF.

This clonotype came up a few times. The gene calls are TRBV20-1 and TRBJ2-3; 8 positions agree with TRBD2. V was pared by 4 bases and J by 7 bases, with 22 bases of the junction left unmatched. Germline loops: CDR1 DFQATT, CDR2 SNEGSKA (reference sequence). This CDR3 spans 18 amino acids. This CDR3 reads CSATDQDTKRGPENTQYF. The CDR3 DNA sequence: TGCAGTGCTACAGACCAGGACACCAAGCGGGGGCCCGAAAATACGCAGTATTTT.